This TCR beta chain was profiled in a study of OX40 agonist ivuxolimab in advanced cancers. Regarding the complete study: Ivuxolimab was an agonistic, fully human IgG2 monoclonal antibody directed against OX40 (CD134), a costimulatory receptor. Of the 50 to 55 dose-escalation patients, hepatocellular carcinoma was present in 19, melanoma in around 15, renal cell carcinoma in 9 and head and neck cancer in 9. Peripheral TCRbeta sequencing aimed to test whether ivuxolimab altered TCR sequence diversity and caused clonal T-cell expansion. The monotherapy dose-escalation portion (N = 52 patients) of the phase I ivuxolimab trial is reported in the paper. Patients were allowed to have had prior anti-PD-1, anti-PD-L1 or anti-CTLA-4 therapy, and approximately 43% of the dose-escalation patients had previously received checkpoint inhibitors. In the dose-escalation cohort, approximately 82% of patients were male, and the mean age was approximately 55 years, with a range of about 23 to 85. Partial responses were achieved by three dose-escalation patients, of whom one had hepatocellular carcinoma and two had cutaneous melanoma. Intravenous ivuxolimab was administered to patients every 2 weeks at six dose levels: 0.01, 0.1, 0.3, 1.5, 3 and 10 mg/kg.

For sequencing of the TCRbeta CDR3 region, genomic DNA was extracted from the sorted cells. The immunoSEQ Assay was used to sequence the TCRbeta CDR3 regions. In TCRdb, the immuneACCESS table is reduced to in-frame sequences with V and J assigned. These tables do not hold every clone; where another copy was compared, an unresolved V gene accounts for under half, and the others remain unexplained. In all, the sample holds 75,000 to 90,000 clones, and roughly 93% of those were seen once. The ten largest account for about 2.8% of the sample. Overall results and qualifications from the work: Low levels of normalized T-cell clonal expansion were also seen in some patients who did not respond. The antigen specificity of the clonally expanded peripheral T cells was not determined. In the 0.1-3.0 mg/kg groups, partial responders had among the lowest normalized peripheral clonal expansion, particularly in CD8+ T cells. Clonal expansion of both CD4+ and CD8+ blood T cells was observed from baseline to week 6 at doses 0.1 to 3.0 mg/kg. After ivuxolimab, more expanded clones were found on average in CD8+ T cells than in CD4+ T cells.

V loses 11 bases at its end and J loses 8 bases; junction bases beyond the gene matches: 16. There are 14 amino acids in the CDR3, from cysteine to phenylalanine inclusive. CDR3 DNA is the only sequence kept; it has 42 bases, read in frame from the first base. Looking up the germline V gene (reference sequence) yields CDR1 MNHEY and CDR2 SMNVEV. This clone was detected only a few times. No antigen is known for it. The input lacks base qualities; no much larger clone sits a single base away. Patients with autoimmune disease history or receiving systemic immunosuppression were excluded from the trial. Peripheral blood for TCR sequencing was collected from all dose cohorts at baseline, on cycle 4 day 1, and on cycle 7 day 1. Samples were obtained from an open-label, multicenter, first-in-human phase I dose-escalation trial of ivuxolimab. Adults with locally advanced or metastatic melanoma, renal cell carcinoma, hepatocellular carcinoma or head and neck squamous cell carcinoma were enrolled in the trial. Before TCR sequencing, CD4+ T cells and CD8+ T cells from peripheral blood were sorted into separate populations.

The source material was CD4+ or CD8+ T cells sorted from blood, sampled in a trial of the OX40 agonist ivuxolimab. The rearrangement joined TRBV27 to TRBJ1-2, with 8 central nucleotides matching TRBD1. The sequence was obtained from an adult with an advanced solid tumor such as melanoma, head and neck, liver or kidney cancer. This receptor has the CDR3 CAPLDPDRVQGYTF. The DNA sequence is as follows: TGTGCCCCCCTCGACCCGGACAGGGTACAAGGCTACACCTTC.